Listed below are T cell receptor beta chains from one sample, sequenced in a study of T cells in localized non-small cell lung cancer. Libraries were prepared by immunoSEQ multiplex PCR; TCRdb keeps only in-frame clonotypes and omits some of them. The sample holds 20,000 to 25,000 clones, roughly nine tenths seen once. Sequencing used PBMCs, obtained before any cancer treatment. All receptors derive from a man aged 40 to 69 with stage II squamous cell lung carcinoma. Each CDR3 is given with its conserved first and last residue. D genes are given only for firm matches. Not all rows give a size; the values are once, few, many and, for expanded clones, a class.

j_call	clone_size	v_call	d_call	cdr3_aa	cdr3_nt
TRBJ1-3	NA	TRBV7-9	TRBD1	CASSMGTGAGNTIYF	TGTGCCAGCAGCATGGGGACAGGGGCTGGAAACACCATATATTTT
TRBJ1-2	NA	TRBV6-1	NA	CASSEMGQGGYGYTF	TGTGCCAGCAGTGAAATGGGGCAAGGAGGCTATGGCTACACCTTC
TRBJ1-2	NA	TRBV11-3	NA	CASSPRDGRGLHF	TGTGCCAGCAGCCCTCGGGACGGCCGAGGGCTCCACTTC
TRBJ2-4	NA	TRBV7-9	TRBD1	CASSSPGQGENIQYF	TGTGCCAGCAGCTCACCGGGACAGGGTGAAAACATTCAGTACTTC
TRBJ2-1	NA	TRBV10-1	NA	CASSESNYNEQFF	TGCGCCAGCAGTGAATCTAACTACAATGAGCAGTTCTTC
TRBJ2-5	NA	TRBV6-1	TRBD2	CASTMTGTSQETQYF	TGTGCCAGCACAATGACCGGGACTAGCCAAGAGACCCAGTACTTC
TRBJ2-6	NA	TRBV5-6	NA	CASSLGGGANVLTF	TGTGCCAGCAGCTTGGGGGGTGGGGCCAACGTCCTGACTTTC
TRBJ2-7	once	TRBV6-1	NA	CASSEPTDAIYEQYF	TGTGCCAGCAGTGAACCGACGGACGCGATATACGAGCAGTACTTC
TRBJ1-1	NA	TRBV14	NA	CASSQEVYGSTEAFF	TGTGCCAGCAGCCAAGAGGTGTACGGGAGCACTGAAGCTTTCTTT
TRBJ2-3	NA	TRBV27	NA	CASSHRGGGTDTQYF	TGTGCCAGCAGCCACAGGGGGGGCGGCACAGATACGCAGTATTTT
TRBJ1-2	NA	TRBV6-5	NA	CASSRDSNYGYTF	TGTGCCAGCAGCCGAGATTCTAACTATGGCTACACCTTC
TRBJ2-7	NA	TRBV29-1	TRBD1	CSVGWDRISYEQYF	TGCAGCGTTGGGTGGGACAGGATCTCCTACGAGCAGTACTTC
TRBJ1-1	few	TRBV10-1	NA	CASSENLNTEAFF	TGCGCCAGCAGTGAGAATCTGAACACTGAAGCTTTCTTT
TRBJ2-5	NA	TRBV6-6	NA	CASSPVRETQYF	TGTGCCAGCAGTCCCGTTCGGGAGACCCAGTACTTC
TRBJ2-1	NA	TRBV7-6	TRBD2	CASSLRVREDEQFF	TGTGCCAGCAGCTTAAGAGTCCGGGAGGATGAGCAGTTCTTC
TRBJ2-2	NA	TRBV10-2	NA	CASRGTVNTGELFF	TGCGCCAGCAGAGGGACTGTGAACACCGGGGAGCTGTTTTTT
TRBJ2-1	NA	TRBV19	TRBD2	CASKGLAGGPYNEQFF	TGTGCCAGTAAAGGACTAGCGGGGGGGCCATACAATGAGCAGTTCTTC
TRBJ2-3	NA	TRBV10-1	NA	CASSEVSTDTQYF	TGCGCCAGCAGTGAGGTCAGCACAGATACGCAGTATTTT
TRBJ2-1	NA	TRBV11-2	TRBD2	CASSLSGTFYNEQFF	TGTGCCAGCAGCTTAAGCGGGACTTTCTACAATGAGCAGTTCTTC
TRBJ2-2	NA	TRBV5-1	NA	CASGTPEGGGELFF	TGCGCCAGCGGAACCCCTGAGGGGGGCGGGGAGCTGTTTTTT
TRBJ2-3	NA	TRBV1	NA	CTSSPGPGTSKDTQYF	TGCACCAGCAGCCCTGGACCCGGGACTAGCAAAGATACGCAGTATTTT
TRBJ2-7	NA	TRBV6-4	TRBD1	CASKTDRTSYEQYF	TGTGCCAGCAAGACGGACAGGACCTCCTACGAGCAGTACTTC
TRBJ1-4	NA	TRBV10-2	NA	CASSTGTGNEKLFF	TGCGCCAGCAGTACCGGGACGGGTAATGAAAAACTGTTTTTT
TRBJ1-3	NA	TRBV7-6	TRBD1	CASSLGVTGGYSGNTIYF	TGTGCCAGCAGCTTAGGGGTAACAGGGGGTTACTCTGGAAACACCATATATTTT
TRBJ1-2	NA	TRBV5-4	TRBD1	CASSFDRGYGYTF	TGTGCCAGCAGCTTTGACAGGGGCTATGGCTACACCTTC
TRBJ2-7	NA	TRBV30	NA	CAGQREKVYEQYF	TGTGCCGGCCAAAGGGAAAAGGTGTACGAGCAGTACTTC
TRBJ1-1	NA	TRBV28	NA	CASSLGERFAKPEAFF	TGTGCCAGCAGTTTAGGAGAAAGGTTTGCGAAACCAGAAGCTTTCTTT
TRBJ1-2	NA	TRBV7-2	TRBD1	CASSEGQGYGYTF	TGTGCCAGCAGCGAGGGACAGGGTTATGGCTACACCTTC
TRBJ1-5	once	TRBV28	NA	CASRARGQPQHF	TGTGCCAGCAGAGCCAGGGGCCAGCCCCAGCATTTT
TRBJ2-2	once	TRBV9	TRBD2	CASSVDSGRAKNTGELFF	TGTGCCAGCAGCGTGGATAGCGGGAGGGCCAAAAACACCGGGGAGCTGTTTTTT
TRBJ2-3	NA	TRBV14	NA	CASSLSTDTQYF	TGTGCCAGCAGCCTCAGCACAGATACGCAGTATTTT
TRBJ1-1	few	TRBV27	NA	CASSTIPGLGLGEAFF	TGTGCCAGCAGTACGATTCCGGGACTGGGACTGGGGGAAGCTTTCTTT
TRBJ2-7	NA	TRBV13	NA	CASSLDSLEQYF	TGTGCCAGCAGCTTAGACAGCCTCGAGCAGTACTTC
TRBJ2-1	NA	TRBV2	NA	CASSERTDNEQFF	TGTGCCAGCAGTGAGCGCACAGACAATGAGCAGTTCTTC
TRBJ2-1	NA	TRBV28	TRBD2	CASNAPGGRLSTEQFF	TGTGCCAGCAACGCCCCGGGGGGGAGACTTTCAACTGAGCAGTTCTTC
TRBJ2-5	NA	TRBV7-2	NA	CASSPKETQYF	TGTGCCAGCAGCCCTAAGGAGACCCAGTACTTC
TRBJ2-7	NA	TRBV7-8	TRBD1	CASRSDRLGSYEQYF	TGTGCCAGCAGATCGGACAGGTTAGGCTCCTACGAGCAGTACTTC
TRBJ1-4	NA	TRBV6-6	NA	CASSFPGLWGGEKLFF	TGTGCCAGCAGTTTCCCGGGACTCTGGGGGGGTGAAAAACTGTTTTTT
TRBJ1-3	NA	TRBV7-2	NA	CASSPVGDTSGNTIYF	TGTGCCAGCAGCCCGGTGGGGGACACTTCTGGAAACACCATATATTTT
TRBJ2-2	NA	TRBV19	TRBD2	CASSINSGITGELFF	TGTGCCAGTAGTATAAACAGCGGGATCACCGGGGAGCTGTTTTTT